A selection of T cell receptor beta chains follows, all from one sample in a study of T-cell memory formation after mild COVID-19. Via MiXCR, TCRdb re-called the 5' RACE reads, giving one row per CDR3 protein. The table has about 320,000 distinct CDR3 sequences, 14% seen once. The sequenced sample was PBMCs or a T cell subset sorted from them (not recorded which). These receptors were taken from a man in his late teens or twenties who had mild COVID-19 (a few samples of this study predate the infection). Cell type and time point are not known. Both conserved end residues are part of each CDR3. The order of the fields is J gene, D gene, clone size, V gene, CDR3 DNA, CDR3 protein. D genes are given only for firm matches. Clone size is stated in some rows and not others, as once, few, many or a class when expanded.

J: TRBJ2-7; D: NA; size: few; V: TRBV29-1; DNA: TGCAGCGGACTCGTACTGGGCGAGCAGTACTTC; CDR3: CSGLVLGEQYF
J: TRBJ1-6; D: NA; size: NA; V: TRBV6-1; DNA: TGTGCCAGCAGTACCCCCCGGGGTTTTCAGGATTCACCCCTCCACTTT; CDR3: CASSTPRGFQDSPLHF
J: TRBJ1-1; D: NA; size: many; V: TRBV10-2; DNA: TGCGCCAGCAGGACAGAGAACACTGAAGCTTTCTTT; CDR3: CASRTENTEAFF
J: TRBJ2-7; D: TRBD1; size: few; V: TRBV12-5; DNA: TGTGCTAGTGGTATAATACAGGGGTCCTGGGGCGAGCAGTACTTC; CDR3: CASGIIQGSWGEQYF
J: TRBJ1-6; D: NA; size: few; V: TRBV28; DNA: TGTGCCAGCAGTCGGACGGGAGGCTCCTATAATTCACCCCTCCACTTT; CDR3: CASSRTGGSYNSPLHF
J: TRBJ1-5; D: TRBD1; size: few; V: TRBV29-1; DNA: TGCAGCGTTGAGACAGGGGTCAATCAGCCCCAGCATTTT; CDR3: CSVETGVNQPQHF
J: TRBJ1-1; D: TRBD1; size: NA; V: TRBV12-3/TRBV12-4; DNA: TGTGCCAGCACCTCTCCAGGGGGCGCATATGGCACTGAAGCTTTCTTT; CDR3: CASTSPGGAYGTEAFF
J: TRBJ1-2; D: NA; size: NA; V: TRBV20-1; DNA: TGCAGTGCTAGAGATGGCCCACAAGTCTATGGCTACACCTTC; CDR3: CSARDGPQVYGYTF
J: TRBJ2-1; D: NA; size: NA; V: TRBV24-1; DNA: TGTGCCACCAGTGATTTCTATGAGCAGTTCTTC; CDR3: CATSDFYEQFF
J: TRBJ1-1; D: NA; size: few; V: TRBV7-8; DNA: TGTGCCAGCAGCTTATGGGTGAACACTGAAGCTTTCTTT; CDR3: CASSLWVNTEAFF
J: TRBJ2-3; D: NA; size: many; V: TRBV4-1; DNA: TGCGCCAGCAGCCAAGAGGGCCACCCAAACACAGATACGCAGTATTTT; CDR3: CASSQEGHPNTDTQYF
J: TRBJ1-5; D: TRBD1; size: NA; V: TRBV27; DNA: TGTGCCAGCAGTACAGGGGGGAGAGGTCAGCCCCAGCATTTT; CDR3: CASSTGGRGQPQHF
J: TRBJ2-3; D: NA; size: many; V: TRBV6-5; DNA: TGTGCCAGCAGTTACTATCGAGGCACAGATACGCAGTATTTT; CDR3: CASSYYRGTDTQYF
J: TRBJ2-2; D: NA; size: few; V: TRBV25-1; DNA: TGTGCCAGCAGTGAATATAATTGGGAGGTGGGAACGAACACCGGGGAGCTGTTTTTT; CDR3: CASSEYNWEVGTNTGELFF
J: TRBJ2-2; D: NA; size: few; V: TRBV19; DNA: TGTGCCAGTATGTCGGATTTCCGGGAGCTGTTTTTT; CDR3: CASMSDFRELFF
J: TRBJ2-2; D: NA; size: few; V: TRBV20-1; DNA: TGCAGTGCCCCTATGGACTTCACCGGGGAGCTGTTTTTT; CDR3: CSAPMDFTGELFF
J: TRBJ2-1; D: TRBD2; size: NA; V: TRBV7-2; DNA: TGTGCCAGCAGCTGGGGACTAGCGCGACAGTTCTTC; CDR3: CASSWGLARQFF
J: TRBJ1-1; D: NA; size: once; V: TRBV6-1; DNA: TGTGCCAGCAGTGGGGGTGCGAGGGAGGGGAACACTGAAGCTTTCTTT; CDR3: CASSGGAREGNTEAFF
J: TRBJ1-1; D: TRBD1; size: NA; V: TRBV12-3/TRBV12-4; DNA: TGTGCCAGCAGTTTAGCCGCTCAGGACAGGGCTTTCTTT; CDR3: CASSLAAQDRAFF
J: TRBJ2-1; D: TRBD2; size: many; V: TRBV20-1; DNA: TGCAGTGCTCCACTAGCGGACTACAATGAGCAGTTCTTC; CDR3: CSAPLADYNEQFF
J: TRBJ2-3; D: NA; size: NA; V: TRBV12-3/TRBV12-4; DNA: TGTGCCAGCAGTTTCGCGGGGGCGCGCACAGATACGCAGTATTTT; CDR3: CASSFAGARTDTQYF
J: TRBJ2-1; D: NA; size: few; V: TRBV9; DNA: TGTGCCAGCAGCGCCTACAGGGAGGGCAATGAGCAGTTCTTC; CDR3: CASSAYREGNEQFF
J: TRBJ2-5; D: TRBD2; size: few; V: TRBV4-3; DNA: TGCGCCAGCAGCCAAAGGACTAGCGGGGGTCAAGAGACCCAGTACTTC; CDR3: CASSQRTSGGQETQYF
J: TRBJ2-3; D: NA; size: many; V: TRBV20-1; DNA: TGCAGTGCTACGGGGCAGGGGCCAGATACGCAGTATTTT; CDR3: CSATGQGPDTQYF
J: TRBJ1-5; D: NA; size: NA; V: TRBV6-2/TRBV6-3; DNA: TGTGCCAGCAGTTACTCTCGGGGTCCCAAGCCCCAGCATTTT; CDR3: CASSYSRGPKPQHF
J: TRBJ2-1; D: NA; size: NA; V: TRBV6-6; DNA: TGTGCCAGCAGTACAGGACAGCTCGAACAGTTCTTC; CDR3: CASSTGQLEQFF
J: TRBJ1-5; D: NA; size: NA; V: TRBV27; DNA: TGTGCCAGCAGTCAGGGTTACAATCAGCCCCAGCATTTT; CDR3: CASSQGYNQPQHF
J: TRBJ2-5; D: TRBD1; size: NA; V: TRBV5-4; DNA: TGTGCCAGCAGCCCCCGGACAGGCCGCCAAGAGACCCAGTACTTC; CDR3: CASSPRTGRQETQYF
J: TRBJ2-7; D: TRBD1; size: NA; V: TRBV18; DNA: TGTGCCAGCTCCGAGGGACAGGGGGCTTGGGAGCAGTACTTC; CDR3: CASSEGQGAWEQYF
J: TRBJ1-6; D: NA; size: few; V: TRBV7-2; DNA: TGTGCCAGCAGCTTACAGGGGCTCGATTCACCCCTCCACTTT; CDR3: CASSLQGLDSPLHF
J: TRBJ1-1; D: TRBD1; size: few; V: TRBV4-3; DNA: TGCGCCAGCAGCCAGTTGCAGGGGGCGGACACTGAAGCTTTCTTT; CDR3: CASSQLQGADTEAFF
J: TRBJ1-1; D: NA; size: NA; V: TRBV7-3; DNA: TGTGCCAGCTTCGACCGGAACACTGAAGCTTTCTTT; CDR3: CASFDRNTEAFF
J: TRBJ1-1; D: NA; size: few; V: TRBV12-3/TRBV12-4; DNA: TGTGCCAGCAGTTTAGGGGGGCCTACTGAAGCTTTCTTT; CDR3: CASSLGGPTEAFF
J: TRBJ1-4; D: NA; size: few; V: TRBV6-1; DNA: TGTGCCAGCAGTGCGGGGGTTTTCGAAAAACTGTTTTTT; CDR3: CASSAGVFEKLFF
J: TRBJ2-7; D: TRBD2; size: few; V: TRBV6-5; DNA: TGTGCCAGCAGTTACCTGCCTAGCGGGGGCTACGAGCAGTACTTC; CDR3: CASSYLPSGGYEQYF
J: TRBJ2-7; D: NA; size: NA; V: TRBV29-1; DNA: TGCAGCGTTGTAACAGGGACCTACGAGCAGTACTTC; CDR3: CSVVTGTYEQYF
J: TRBJ2-3; D: NA; size: NA; V: TRBV20-1; DNA: TGCAGTGCTAGAGATGCAGCAGATACGCAGTATTTT; CDR3: CSARDAADTQYF
J: TRBJ1-5; D: TRBD1; size: NA; V: TRBV15; DNA: TGTGCCACCAGCAGAGCCAGGGGGTCGCTGCAGCCCCAGCATTTT; CDR3: CATSRARGSLQPQHF
J: TRBJ1-1; D: NA; size: few; V: TRBV5-1; DNA: TGCGCCAGCAGCCAGGGGACCCTGAACACTGAAGCTTTCTTT; CDR3: CASSQGTLNTEAFF
J: TRBJ1-1; D: NA; size: few; V: TRBV5-6; DNA: TGTGCCAGCAGCTTTCAGGGAACTGAAGCTTTCTTT; CDR3: CASSFQGTEAFF
J: TRBJ2-5; D: NA; size: few; V: TRBV3-1; DNA: TGTGCCAGCAGCCAAGCGGGACTCCCGGAGACCCAGTACTTC; CDR3: CASSQAGLPETQYF
J: TRBJ1-2; D: TRBD1; size: few; V: TRBV12-3/TRBV12-4; DNA: TGTGCCAGCAATCGTCGGACAGGGGAGGCCTATGGCTACACCTTC; CDR3: CASNRRTGEAYGYTF
J: TRBJ2-5; D: NA; size: few; V: TRBV20-1; DNA: TGCAGTGCTCCGACCTTGGTGACCCAGTACTTC; CDR3: CSAPTLVTQYF
J: TRBJ2-3; D: NA; size: NA; V: TRBV27; DNA: TGTGCCAGCAGCCTCAGGGAATCAGATACGCAGTATTTT; CDR3: CASSLRESDTQYF
J: TRBJ2-5; D: NA; size: few; V: TRBV27; DNA: TGTGCCAGCAGTCGAACATCGCAAGAGACCCAGTACTTC; CDR3: CASSRTSQETQYF
J: TRBJ2-3; D: TRBD2; size: few; V: TRBV20-1; DNA: TGCAGTGCTAGAGAGGCGGGGGGCACAGATACGCAGTATTTT; CDR3: CSAREAGGTDTQYF
J: TRBJ2-7; D: NA; size: few; V: TRBV19; DNA: TGTGCCAGTAGTTACCGGGACACCTCCTACGAGCAGTACTTC; CDR3: CASSYRDTSYEQYF
J: TRBJ1-1; D: TRBD1; size: many; V: TRBV11-2; DNA: TGTGCCAGCAGCTTATGGTTGGCAGGGGGGAACACTGAAGCTTTCTTT; CDR3: CASSLWLAGGNTEAFF
J: TRBJ1-5; D: TRBD1; size: few; V: TRBV12-3/TRBV12-4; DNA: TGTGCCAGCACCCCCTCGGGGACAGGGTTGCGTCAGCCCCAGCATTTT; CDR3: CASTPSGTGLRQPQHF
J: TRBJ2-1; D: TRBD2; size: few; V: TRBV11-3; DNA: TGTGCCAGCAGCCGAGCGGGGGGCCACTCCTACAATGAGCAGTTCTTC; CDR3: CASSRAGGHSYNEQFF
J: TRBJ2-3; D: TRBD2; size: few; V: TRBV6-6; DNA: TGTGCCAGCGACGGACTAGCGGGGGGGCTTTACACAGATACGCAGTATTTT; CDR3: CASDGLAGGLYTDTQYF
J: TRBJ2-5; D: NA; size: many; V: TRBV19; DNA: TGTGCCAGTAGTATAGGTCAAGAGACCCAGTACTTC; CDR3: CASSIGQETQYF
J: TRBJ2-1; D: TRBD2; size: NA; V: TRBV20-1; DNA: TGCAGTGCTAGAGACCAAGCGGGGTTGTACAATGAGCAGTTCTTC; CDR3: CSARDQAGLYNEQFF
J: TRBJ1-5; D: TRBD1; size: few; V: TRBV18; DNA: TGTGCCAGCTCACCAGATCTAGGGGGCAGTCAGCCCCAGCATTTT; CDR3: CASSPDLGGSQPQHF
J: TRBJ2-6; D: NA; size: NA; V: TRBV29-1; DNA: TGCAGCGTTGTTGACGGGATCTCTGGGGCCAACGTCCTGACTTTC; CDR3: CSVVDGISGANVLTF
J: TRBJ2-7; D: TRBD2; size: NA; V: TRBV9; DNA: TGTGCCAGCAGCGTAGACGTGACTAGCTATGACGAGCAGTACTTC; CDR3: CASSVDVTSYDEQYF
J: TRBJ1-5; D: TRBD1; size: many; V: TRBV20-1; DNA: TGCAGTGCTACCCCGGTGGACAGGGGTTTGCCCCAGCATTTT; CDR3: CSATPVDRGLPQHF